A single sample gave rise to the 13 T cell receptor beta chains below, sequenced in a study of regulatory T cells in long-lasting Graves disease. Time point given: newly diagnosed GD, antithyroid drugs for less than 3 months. PBMC RNA was the source of the TCR library. Both iRepertoire HTBI primers and Arm-PCR of CDR3 regions were used to build the TCR beta libraries. TCRdb redid the calling of the multiplex PCR reads with MiXCR, one entry per CDR3 protein. The top ten clones hold less than 15% of a sample with 500,000 or so distinct CDR3 sequences, about a sixth of them seen once. The data also belong to a second study, concerning T cells in Graves' hyperthyroidism and ophthalmopathy.

The sequenced sample was peripheral blood mononuclear cells (PBMCs), obtained at new diagnosis, from a patient treated with antithyroid drugs. These receptors all stem from a man aged 40-49 years with Graves disease.

This clonotype was counted ten times or more. The chain uses TRBV24-1 and TRBJ2-1; TRBD1 or TRBD2 may be the D gene (5 bases each). Trimming removed 3 bases from V and 15 bases from J, with 14 bases in between. This CDR3 comprises 12 residues. CDR1 and CDR2 (germline): KGHDR, SFDVKD. The CDR3 sequence: CATSDEIAGTFF. The CDR3 DNA reads TGTGCCACCAGTGATGAGATAGCAGGGACGTTCTTC.

Remarks on this clonotype: Germline is not matched at one junction end, which may reflect a read error. CDR3 region: CASSPGTGQGEQYF. CDR3 nucleotide sequence: TGTGCTAGCAGCCCAGGGACAGGCCAAGGCGAGCAGTACTTC. The rearrangement joins TRBV7-7 to TRBJ2-7, with 8 bases identical to TRBD1. The CDR3 is made up of 14 amino acids. Germline CDR1 SSHAT, CDR2 FNYEAQ (reference sequence).

This clonotype was observed many times. The V gene is TRBV30, the J gene TRBJ2-3, with 13 bases identical to TRBD2. In germline, CDR1 is GTSNPN, CDR2 SVGIG (reference sequence). The CDR3 extends over 16 amino acids. The ends lost 1 base at V and 6 bases at J; junction bases unmatched: 7. Here the CDR3 reads CAWSGRGLAGFDTQYF. In DNA form, the CDR3 reads TGTGCCTGGAGTGGTCGGGGACTAGCGGGATTCGATACGCAGTATTTT.

This clonotype was seen only a few times. The genes are TRBV7-9 and TRBJ1-5, with D perhaps TRBD1 (6 bases). The germline V gene has CDR1 SEHNR and CDR2 FQNEAQ (reference sequence). V was trimmed by 5 bases and J by 5 bases, leaving 10 bases between them. The CDR3 loop spans 13 amino acids. CDR3 region: CASSADSYQPQHF. The CDR3 nucleotides are TGTGCCAGCAGCGCGGACAGTTATCAGCCCCAGCATTTT.

In this sample, this clonotype turned up many times. The gene calls are TRBV9 and TRBJ2-1; TRBD1 agrees at 7 bases. The germline gives CDR1 SGDLS, CDR2 YYNGEE. V lost 4 bases and J lost 6; bases outside the gene matches: 7. There are 14 residues in the CDR3. The CDR3 DNA is TGTGCCAGCAGCATGACAGGGTATACCAATGAGCAGTTCTTC. This translates into CASSMTGYTNEQFF.

This clonotype was counted at least ten times. The rearrangement joins TRBV3-1 to TRBJ1-2; D call uncertain. The ends were cut back, 0 bases at V and 4 bases at J, with 0 bases in the middle. Germline CDR1 LGHDT, CDR2 YNNKEL (reference sequence). The CDR3 is 11 amino acids. CDR3 DNA sequence: TGTGCCAGCAGCCAAGACTATGGCTACACCTTC. This encodes CASSQDYGYTF.

The chain combines TRBV5-1 with TRBJ2-5; D remains ambiguous. Germline V lookup: CDR1 SGHRS, CDR2 YFSETQ. V was shortened by 4 bases and J by 4 bases, with 8 bases between the two germline ends. CDR3 length equals 12 residues. The CDR3 coding sequence is TGCGCCAGCAGCCCCGAGCCAGAGACCCAGTACTTC. Amino acid sequence: CASSPEPETQYF.

This clonotype was seen many times. This sequence joins TRBV5-1 and TRBJ2-1, with D hard to call. Per germline, CDR1 SGHRS and CDR2 YFSETQ. Trimming shortened V by 0 bases and J by 6 bases, and 13 bases separated the two germline ends. The CDR3 sequence is 15 residues long. The CDR3 DNA reads as TGCGCCAGCAGCTTGGGCCTACTCAACTTCAATGAGCAGTTCTTC. It translates to CASSLGLLNFNEQFF.

The table lists this clonotype with many counts. V gene TRBV7-2 combines with J gene TRBJ2-7; D remains ambiguous. Trimming stripped 5 bases from V and 2 bases from J, with 7 bases between. Germline V lookup: CDR1 SGHTA, CDR2 FQGNSA. This CDR3 has 12 residues. The CDR3 spells CASSPTAYEQYF. The CDR3 nucleotides are TGTGCCAGCAGCCCGACGGCCTACGAGCAGTACTTC. Using reference TRBV7-2 and TRBJ2-7 for the parts outside the CDR3, the full variable domain is GAGVSQSPSNKVTEKGKDVELRCDPISGHTALYWYRQSLGQGLEFLIYFQGNSAPDKSGLPSDRFSAERTGGSVSTLTIQRTQQEDSAVYLCASSPTAYEQYFGPGTRLTVT.

This clonotype was found many times. The chain carries TRBV20-1 and TRBJ2-7, with TRBD2 as a possible D gene (6 bases). Looked up from germline, CDR1 is DFQATT and CDR2 is SNEGSKA (reference sequence). CDR3 length equals 15 residues. V gave up 2 bases and J gave up 1 base, with 15 bases separating them. The chain's CDR3 is CSARSSRAGSYEQYF. In nucleotides, the CDR3 is TGCAGTGCTAGATCGAGCCGGGCGGGGTCCTACGAGCAGTACTTC.

The chain combines TRBV19 with TRBJ1-1; 10 bases match TRBD1. The CDR3 contains 15 residues. After removal of 9 bases from V and 8 bases from J, the junction contained 15 bases not matched to a gene. Germline assignment: CDR1 LNHDA and CDR2 SQIVND (reference sequence). The CDR3 sequence is CARGNPGDRGPEAFF. In DNA, the CDR3 is TGTGCCAGGGGCAACCCGGGGGACAGGGGACCCGAAGCTTTCTTT.

This clonotype was detected only a few times. One end of the junction is discordant with germline, which a read error may explain. The gene calls are TRBV19 and TRBJ2-1; D is uncertain. The CDR3 extends over 12 amino acids. CDR1 and CDR2 from the germline V gene are LNHDA and SQIVND (reference sequence). CDR3 sequence (DNA): TGTGCCAGTGGCTTTTCGGGCGGAGAGCAGTCCTTC. This codes for CASGFSGGEQSF. The full variable domain, with the rest looked up from reference TRBV19 and TRBJ2-1, is DGGITQSPKYLFRKEGQNVTLSCEQNLNHDAMYWYRQDPGQGLRLIYYSQIVNDFQKGDIAEGYSVSREKKESFPLTVTSAQKNPTAFYLCASGFSGGEQSFGPGTRLTVL.

This clonotype was seen many times. This chain links TRBV12-3 or TRBV12-4 with TRBJ2-5; the D call may be TRBD1 or TRBD2 (6 bases each). V lost 5 bases and J lost 5, with 12 bases in between. This CDR3 is 13 amino acids long. The CDR3 sequence is CASSLRGLETQYF. CDR3 coding DNA: TGTGCCAGCAGTCTCCGGGGGCTGGAGACCCAGTACTTC.